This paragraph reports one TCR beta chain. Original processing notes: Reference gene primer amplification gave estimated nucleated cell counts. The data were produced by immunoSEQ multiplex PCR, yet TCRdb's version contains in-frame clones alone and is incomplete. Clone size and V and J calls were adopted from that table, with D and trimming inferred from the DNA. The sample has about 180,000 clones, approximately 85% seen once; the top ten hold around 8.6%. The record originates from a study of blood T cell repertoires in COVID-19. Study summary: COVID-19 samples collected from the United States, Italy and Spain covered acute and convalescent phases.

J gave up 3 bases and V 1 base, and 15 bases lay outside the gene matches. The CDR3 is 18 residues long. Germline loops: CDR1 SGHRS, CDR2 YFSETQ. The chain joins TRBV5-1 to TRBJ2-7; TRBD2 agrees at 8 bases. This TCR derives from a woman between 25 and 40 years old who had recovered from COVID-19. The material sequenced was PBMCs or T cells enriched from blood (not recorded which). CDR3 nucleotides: TGCGCCAGCAGCTTGTCTGCGGGACTAGATAGGGGCGGCTACGAGCAGTACTTC. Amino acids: CASSLSAGLDRGGYEQYF.